This TCR beta chain was retrieved from a study of Graves' ophthalmopathy and Graves' hyperthyroidism. Findings and limits, study-wide: Blood contained most expanded thyroid clonotypes exceeding 0.001 frequency.

Transcripts of RNA were the source for amplifying TCR beta CDR3 regions. HTBI primers were employed in first-round RT-PCR, then a second-round multiplex PCR followed. TCRdb re-analysed the multiplex PCR reads in MiXCR, keeping a single row per CDR3 protein. The top ten hold 11% of the sample, which has 1 million to 1.3 million distinct CDR3 sequences, 35% to 45% seen once. There are 13 residues in the CDR3. The germline V gene encodes CDR1 DFQATT and CDR2 SNEGSKA (reference sequence). Aged 18 to 65, hyperthyroidism patients had new diagnoses of under 2 months' duration. Worth noting for this clonotype: The antigen is unknown. A much larger clonotype is one base distant, so this may be a read error.

The chain couples TRBV20-1 to TRBJ1-4; D gene uncertain. The receptor was derived from an adult man with Graves' hyperthyroidism. Material: peripheral blood or thyroid tissue (not recorded which). CDR3 in DNA: TGCAGTGCTAGTCCCGTTGGGAGTGAAAGACTGTTTTTT. Protein: CSASPVGSERLFF.